This TCR beta chain was recorded in a study of blood T cell repertoires in COVID-19. The overall study: Sources were T cells, B-cell-depleted T cells, or PBMCs; the material itself was cDNA or gDNA.

CDR1 is SGHTA and CDR2 is FQGTGA in the germline V gene. The junction had 5 bases not matched to a gene; V was cut back by 5 bases and J by 7 bases. The CDR3 spans 13 residues. Recovered status applied to Cohort 3 donors who had two consecutive negative PCRs. It also applied to those with clearance or with symptom resolution. Repertoires were generated with immunoSEQ multiplex PCR, while TCRdb's copy carries only in-frame clones and drops some. The table lists approximately 350,000 clones, 80% to 90% of them singletons, with 1% in the top ten. The sample consisted of PBMCs or T cells enriched from blood (not recorded which). This sequence joins TRBV7-3 and TRBJ2-7, with 10 bases matching TRBD1. The source is a man younger than 35 who had recovered from COVID-19. The CDR3 region is CASSRDRGGEQYF. CDR3 DNA sequence: TGTGCCAGCAGCCGGGACAGGGGTGGAGAGCAGTACTTC.